These T cell receptor beta chains were read from a single sample in a study of T cells after yellow fever vaccination. TCRdb reprocessed the 5' RACE reads with MiXCR, giving one entry per CDR3 protein. The sample gives about 330,000 distinct CDR3 sequences, over 4% of which show up once; roughly 24% is in the top ten. This sample comprised PBMCs, obtained 5 days after the yellow fever booster vaccination. The receptors derive from a man aged 18 to 30 who received the YFV17D yellow fever vaccine. Both conserved end residues are part of each CDR3. Fields, in order: J gene, V gene, CDR3 length, clone size, D gene, CDR3 DNA, CDR3 protein. The D gene is left open where the match is weak. Some rows have no size entry. The others give once, few or many, or a class for an expanded clone.

TRBJ2-1	TRBV6-2/TRBV6-3	12	-	-	TGTGCCAGCAGTTACTACAGGGTGGATCAGTTCTTC	CASSYYRVDQFF
TRBJ2-7	TRBV30	14	-	-	TGTGCCTGGAGTGTGATTGGGCTCCCCTACGAGCAGTACTTC	CAWSVIGLPYEQYF
TRBJ1-5	TRBV3-1	15	many	-	TGTGCCAGCAGCCAAGACTGGGGACACAATCAGCCCCAGCATTTT	CASSQDWGHNQPQHF
TRBJ1-2	TRBV7-2	16	many	-	TGTGCCAGCAGCTTAGCCCCTGGTACGGGTTCCTATGGCTACACCTTC	CASSLAPGTGSYGYTF
TRBJ2-5	TRBV4-3	15	few	TRBD1	TGCGCCAGCAGCCAGATCGGACAGGGACAAGAGACCCAGTACTTC	CASSQIGQGQETQYF
TRBJ2-3	TRBV9	17	-	-	TGTGCCAGCAGCACCTCCCGCGGAACCTCTAGCACAGATACGCAGTATTTT	CASSTSRGTSSTDTQYF
TRBJ1-1	TRBV5-1	14	few	-	TGCGCCAGCAGCTTGATGGCGGAGAACACTGAAGCTTTCTTT	CASSLMAENTEAFF
TRBJ2-7	TRBV29-1	12	few	-	TGCAGCGTTAATATGGGGGGCTACGAGCAGTACTTC	CSVNMGGYEQYF
TRBJ1-6	TRBV12-3/TRBV12-4	12	-	-	TGTGCCAGCAGTTTAGGGACTGCCCTGACCCACTTT	CASSLGTALTHF
TRBJ2-5	TRBV29-1	13	few	TRBD1	TGCAGCGTTGAGTACAGGGGACAAGAGACCCAGTACTTC	CSVEYRGQETQYF
TRBJ1-4	TRBV7-7	13	many	TRBD1	TGTGCCAGCAGCCGGGACAGGGCTGAAAAACTGTTTTTT	CASSRDRAEKLFF
TRBJ2-5	TRBV7-7	14	-	-	TGTGCTAGCAGCTTTGACAGTATCGGAGAGACCCAGTACTTC	CASSFDSIGETQYF
TRBJ2-5	TRBV5-5	16	many	TRBD1	TGTGCCAGCAGCCCCGGACAGGGCGGATTAGGAGAGACCCAGTACTTC	CASSPGQGGLGETQYF
TRBJ2-7	TRBV3-1	16	-	TRBD1	TGTGCCAGCAGCCAAGTGGGGGGACAGGGACTCTACGAGCAGTACTTC	CASSQVGGQGLYEQYF
TRBJ2-7	TRBV19	14	-	-	TGTGCCAGTAGTACTCTGGACACCTCCTACGAGCAGTACTTC	CASSTLDTSYEQYF
TRBJ2-1	TRBV5-1	15	many	TRBD1	TGCGCCAGCAGCTTGGCCGACAGGGGGCTCGATGAGCAGTTCTTC	CASSLADRGLDEQFF
TRBJ2-3	TRBV6-2/TRBV6-3	16	many	-	TGTGCCAGCACCAATACCTGGATAACTAGCACAGATACGCAGTATTTT	CASTNTWITSTDTQYF
TRBJ2-4	TRBV4-3	19	many	TRBD2	TGCGCCAGCAGCCAAGACGAGGCTAGCGGGGGGCTAGCCAAAAACATTCAGTACTTC	CASSQDEASGGLAKNIQYF
TRBJ2-3	TRBV7-2	17	many	TRBD2	TGTGCCAGCAGCCACAGATCTAGCGGGGGGGCCTGGGATACGCAGTATTTT	CASSHRSSGGAWDTQYF
TRBJ2-1	TRBV4-3	17	few	-	TGCGCCAGCAGCCCCAGCAATTGGGAAGGGACCTACAATGAGCAGTTCTTC	CASSPSNWEGTYNEQFF
TRBJ1-1	TRBV5-1	13	many	-	TGCGCCAGCAGCTTGGGGGGCGGCACTGAAGCTTTCTTT	CASSLGGGTEAFF
TRBJ2-3	TRBV7-9	17	few	TRBD1	TGTGCCAGCAGCGACGTGCTCAGGGGGCGCGGGGCAGATACGCAGTATTTT	CASSDVLRGRGADTQYF
TRBJ2-3	TRBV11-1	11	many	TRBD1	TGTGCCAGCAGCCCAGGGGGTACGCAGTATTTT	CASSPGGTQYF
TRBJ2-3	TRBV7-2	17	few	TRBD2	TGTGCCAGCAGCTTACCTCCCGGACTAGCGGGGGGAGATACGCAGTATTTT	CASSLPPGLAGGDTQYF
TRBJ2-5	TRBV15	15	-	-	TGTGCCACCAGCAGAGATCCAGCTCCCCCAGAGACCCAGTACTTC	CATSRDPAPPETQYF
TRBJ2-1	TRBV4-2	15	few	-	TGTGCCAGCAGCCAAGAATACGGGGGGCCAAACGAGCAGTTCTTC	CASSQEYGGPNEQFF
TRBJ1-3	TRBV7-2	16	-	TRBD1	TGTGCCAGCAGCCCCAGACAGGGGAGGTCTGGAAACACCATATATTTT	CASSPRQGRSGNTIYF
TRBJ1-3	TRBV5-1	17	-	-	TGCGCCAGCAGCAGGGACATCGCTTACAACTCTGGAAACACCATATATTTT	CASSRDIAYNSGNTIYF
TRBJ1-1	TRBV7-2	13	few	-	TGTGCCAGCAGCTTAAGGACCCCGACCGGAGCTTTCTTT	CASSLRTPTGAFF
TRBJ2-1	TRBV12-3/TRBV12-4	10	many	-	TGTGCCAGCAGTTTATACCAGCAGTTCTTC	CASSLYQQFF
TRBJ2-7	TRBV2	14	few	-	TGTGCCAGCAGCGCCGGGACTCCGTCGTGGGAGCAGTACTTC	CASSAGTPSWEQYF
TRBJ2-4	TRBV7-9	19	-	TRBD1	TGTGCCAGCAGCTCCCCCAAGCTCGGACAGGCCTTAGCCAAAAACATTCAGTACTTC	CASSSPKLGQALAKNIQYF
TRBJ1-1	TRBV20-1	13	few	-	TGCAGTGCTAGATCGGGGGGGCCCACTGAAGCTTTCTTT	CSARSGGPTEAFF
TRBJ1-1	TRBV5-1	15	-	TRBD1	TGCGCCAGCAGCTTGAGAGGGGGCTCGAACACTGAAGCTTTCTTT	CASSLRGGSNTEAFF
TRBJ2-7	TRBV6-2/TRBV6-3	13	-	-	TGTGCCAGCAGTTACGGTGACTTATACGAGCAGTACTTC	CASSYGDLYEQYF
TRBJ1-2	TRBV5-6	12	few	-	TGTGCCAGCAGGCAGGGGAGCATTGGCTACACCTTC	CASRQGSIGYTF
TRBJ2-3	TRBV18	18	many	TRBD2	TGTGCCAGCTCACCACCGCGGTCGCGGGGGTCGACCACAGATACGCAGTATTTT	CASSPPRSRGSTTDTQYF
TRBJ1-2	TRBV5-4	12	many	-	TGTGCCAGCAGCTCCGACCAGTCCGGCTACACCTTC	CASSSDQSGYTF
TRBJ2-7	TRBV12-3/TRBV12-4	15	-	-	TGTGCCAGCAGGATAGGACTTCAAGCCGTTGGCGAGCAGTACTTC	CASRIGLQAVGEQYF
TRBJ2-5	TRBV27	14	many	TRBD2	TGTGCCAGCAGTGTCCAGCGGGGTCGGGAGACCCAGTACTTC	CASSVQRGRETQYF
TRBJ2-5	TRBV7-2	12	many	-	TGTGCCAGCAGCTGGGGGCAAGAGACCCAGTACTTC	CASSWGQETQYF
TRBJ1-3	TRBV5-1	15	many	-	TGCGCCAGCAGCTTGGGGGGTTACTCTGGAAACACCATATATTTT	CASSLGGYSGNTIYF
TRBJ2-2	TRBV2	13	-	-	TGTGCCAGCAGTGAAACATTTACCGGGGAGCTGTTTTTT	CASSETFTGELFF
TRBJ2-1	TRBV29-1	14	many	TRBD2	TGCAGCGTGGACGCTAGCGGGGGGTACAATGAGCAGTTCTTC	CSVDASGGYNEQFF
TRBJ2-3	TRBV6-2/TRBV6-3	12	many	-	TGTGCCAGCAGCGTCACACTAGCAGCGCAGTATTTT	CASSVTLAAQYF
TRBJ1-4	TRBV4-1	14	many	TRBD1	TGCGCCAGCAGCCAAGTAGGAGGGGGCGAAAAACTGTTTTTT	CASSQVGGGEKLFF
TRBJ1-5	TRBV6-6	15	-	TRBD1	TGTGCCAGCAGGCCACAGGGGATGGGCAATCAGCCCCAGCATTTT	CASRPQGMGNQPQHF
TRBJ2-1	TRBV20-1	14	many	TRBD2	TGCAGTGCTAGGTTAGCGGGGGCCTACAATGAGCAGTTCTTC	CSARLAGAYNEQFF
TRBJ2-6	TRBV6-5	17	many	-	TGTGCCAGCAGTTTCACCCCCCAGGGTTCTGGGGCCAACGTCCTGACTTTC	CASSFTPQGSGANVLTF
TRBJ2-5	TRBV7-2	14	-	TRBD1	TGTGCCAGCAGCAGCCGACAGGGGGGGAAGACCCAGTACTTC	CASSSRQGGKTQYF